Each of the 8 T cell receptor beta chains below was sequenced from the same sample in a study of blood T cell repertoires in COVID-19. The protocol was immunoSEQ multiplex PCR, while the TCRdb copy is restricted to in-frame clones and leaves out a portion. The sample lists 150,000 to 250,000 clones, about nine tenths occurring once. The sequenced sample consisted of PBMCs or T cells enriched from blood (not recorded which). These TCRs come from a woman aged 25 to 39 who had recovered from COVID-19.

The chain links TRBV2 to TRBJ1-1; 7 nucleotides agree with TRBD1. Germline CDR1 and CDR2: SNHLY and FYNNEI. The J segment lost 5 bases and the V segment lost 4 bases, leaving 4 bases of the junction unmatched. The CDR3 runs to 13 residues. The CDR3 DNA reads TGTGCCAGCAGTGCACAGGGGAGTACTGAAGCTTTCTTT. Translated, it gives CASSAQGSTEAFF.

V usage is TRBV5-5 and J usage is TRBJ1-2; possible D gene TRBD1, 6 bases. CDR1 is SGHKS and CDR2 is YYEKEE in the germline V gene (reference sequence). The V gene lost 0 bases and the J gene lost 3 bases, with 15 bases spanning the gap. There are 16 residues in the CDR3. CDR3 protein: CASSLEGHLRDYGYTF. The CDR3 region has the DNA TGTGCCAGCAGCTTGGAGGGACACCTCAGGGACTATGGCTACACCTTC.

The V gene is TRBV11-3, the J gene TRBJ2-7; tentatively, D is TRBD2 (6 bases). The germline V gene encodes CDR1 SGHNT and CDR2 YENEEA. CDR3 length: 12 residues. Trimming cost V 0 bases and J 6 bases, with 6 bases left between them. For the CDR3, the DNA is TGTGCCAGCAGCTTAGAGGGGGGCGAGCAGTACTTC. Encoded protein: CASSLEGGEQYF.

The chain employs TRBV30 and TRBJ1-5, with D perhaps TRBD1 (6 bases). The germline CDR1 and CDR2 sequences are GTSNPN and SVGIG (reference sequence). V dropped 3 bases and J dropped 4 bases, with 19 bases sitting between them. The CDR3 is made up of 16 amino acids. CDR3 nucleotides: TGTGCCTGGAGCGAAATTACAGGGTTGGGGAATCAGCCCCAGCATTTT. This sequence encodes CAWSEITGLGNQPQHF.

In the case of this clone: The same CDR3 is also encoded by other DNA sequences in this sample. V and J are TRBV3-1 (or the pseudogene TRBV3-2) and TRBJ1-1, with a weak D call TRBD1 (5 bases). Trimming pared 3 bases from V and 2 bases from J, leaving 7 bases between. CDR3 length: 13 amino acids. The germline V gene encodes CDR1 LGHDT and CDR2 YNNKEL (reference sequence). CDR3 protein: CASSQGGNTEAFF. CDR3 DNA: TGTGCCAGCAGCCAGGGGGGAAACACTGAAGCTTTCTTT.

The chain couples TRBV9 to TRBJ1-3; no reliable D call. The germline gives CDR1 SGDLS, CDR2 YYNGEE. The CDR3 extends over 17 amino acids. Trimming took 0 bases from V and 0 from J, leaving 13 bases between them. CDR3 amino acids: CASSVALQASSGNTIYF. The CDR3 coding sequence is TGTGCCAGCAGCGTAGCTCTGCAGGCGAGCTCTGGAAACACCATATATTTT. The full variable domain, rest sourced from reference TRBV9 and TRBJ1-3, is DSGVTQTPKHLITATGQRVTLRCSPRSGDLSVYWYQQSLDQGLQFLIQYYNGEERAKGNILERFSAQQFPDLHSELNLSSLELGDSALYFCASSVALQASSGNTIYFGEGSWLTVV.

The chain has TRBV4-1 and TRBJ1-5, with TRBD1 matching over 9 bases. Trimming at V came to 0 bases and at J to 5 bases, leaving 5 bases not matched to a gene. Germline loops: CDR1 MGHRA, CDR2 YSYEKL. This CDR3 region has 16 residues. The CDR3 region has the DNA TGCGCCAGCAGCCAAGAACCGACAGGGGGTGATCAGCCCCAGCATTTT. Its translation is CASSQEPTGGDQPQHF.

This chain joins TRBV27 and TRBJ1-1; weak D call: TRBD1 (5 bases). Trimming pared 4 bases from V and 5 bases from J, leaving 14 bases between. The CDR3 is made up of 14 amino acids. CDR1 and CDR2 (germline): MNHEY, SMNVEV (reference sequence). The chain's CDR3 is CASSSQGTGTEAFF. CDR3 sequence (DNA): TGTGCCAGCAGTTCGCAGGGAACGGGTACTGAAGCTTTCTTT.